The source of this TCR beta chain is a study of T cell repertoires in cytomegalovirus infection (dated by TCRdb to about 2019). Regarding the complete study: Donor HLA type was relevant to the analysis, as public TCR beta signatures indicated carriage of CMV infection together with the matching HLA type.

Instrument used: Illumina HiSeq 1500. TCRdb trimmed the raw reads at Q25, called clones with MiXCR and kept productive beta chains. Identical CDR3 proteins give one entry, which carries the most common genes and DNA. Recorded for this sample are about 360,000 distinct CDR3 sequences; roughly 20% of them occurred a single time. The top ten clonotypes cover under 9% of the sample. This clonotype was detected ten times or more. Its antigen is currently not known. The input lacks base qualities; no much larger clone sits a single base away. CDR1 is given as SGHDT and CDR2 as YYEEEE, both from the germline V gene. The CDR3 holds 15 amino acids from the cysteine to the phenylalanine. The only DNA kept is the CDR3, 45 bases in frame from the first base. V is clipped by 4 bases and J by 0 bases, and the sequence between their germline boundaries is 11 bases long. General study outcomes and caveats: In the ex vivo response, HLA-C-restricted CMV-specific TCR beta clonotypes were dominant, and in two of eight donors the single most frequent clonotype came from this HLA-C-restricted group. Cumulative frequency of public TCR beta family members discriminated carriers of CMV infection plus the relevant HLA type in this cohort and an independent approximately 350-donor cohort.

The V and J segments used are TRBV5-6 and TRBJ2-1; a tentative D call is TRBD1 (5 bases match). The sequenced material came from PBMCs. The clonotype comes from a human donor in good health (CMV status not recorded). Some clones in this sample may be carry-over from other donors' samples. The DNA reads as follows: TGTGCCAGCAGCCCCACAGGCAGCTCCTACAATGAGCAGTTCTTC. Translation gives CASSPTGSSYNEQFF.